Listed below are T cell receptor beta chains from one sample, sequenced in a study of T cells in Graves' hyperthyroidism and ophthalmopathy. Each CDR3 protein is one row after TCRdb ran MiXCR on the multiplex PCR reads. The sample has around 560,000 distinct CDR3 sequences; around 17% are singletons. The sample was blood. The source is a woman between 18 and 29 years old with Graves' hyperthyroidism. CDR3s include the opening cysteine and the closing phenylalanine or tryptophan. D genes are given only for firm matches. Where a row states a size, it is once, few, many or the class of an expanded clone; other rows omit it.

TRBJ2-7 | few | TRBD1 | TRBV29-1 | CSVNDRGGYEQYF | TGCAGCGTTAATGACAGGGGAGGCTACGAGCAGTACTTC
TRBJ1-2 | NA | NA | TRBV6-5 | CASSYKVYGYGYTF | TGTGCCAGCAGTTACAAAGTCTATGGCTATGGCTACACCTTC
TRBJ2-3 | few | TRBD2 | TRBV2 | CASSVGTSGNTQYF | TGTGCCAGCAGTGTCGGGACTAGCGGGAATACGCAGTATTTT
TRBJ1-1 | NA | TRBD1 | TRBV2 | CASSEDRGEAFF | TGTGCCAGCAGCGAAGACAGGGGTGAAGCTTTCTTT
TRBJ1-2 | many | NA | TRBV28 | CASSAGPYGYTF | TGTGCCAGCAGCGCAGGCCCCTATGGCTACACCTTC
TRBJ2-7 | NA | NA | TRBV7-9 | CASSLTFGKHSYEQYF | TGTGCCAGCAGCTTAACTTTTGGTAAGCACTCCTACGAGCAGTACTTC
TRBJ2-2 | NA | NA | TRBV6-5 | CASSYEGPHTGELFF | TGTGCCAGCAGTTACGAAGGGCCCCACACCGGGGAGCTGTTTTTT
TRBJ1-2 | NA | NA | TRBV6-2/TRBV6-3 | CASSYRGLYGCTF | TGTGCCAGCAGTTACCGGGGCCTCTATGGCTGCACCTTC
TRBJ2-5 | NA | TRBD2 | TRBV19 | CASSILAGDETQYF | TGTGCCAGTAGTATACTAGCGGGAGACGAGACCCAGTACTTC
TRBJ1-3 | NA | NA | TRBV29-1 | CSVANLGNTIYF | TGCAGCGTCGCCAATCTGGGGAACACCATATATTTT
TRBJ2-2 | NA | NA | TRBV18 | CASPPHDTGELFF | TGTGCCAGCCCACCTCACGACACCGGGGAGCTGTTTTTT
TRBJ2-7 | NA | NA | TRBV2 | CASSPETYEQYF | TGTGCCAGCTCACCGGAGACCTACGAGCAGTACTTC
TRBJ1-5 | many | NA | TRBV20-1 | CSAPEGGSNQPQHF | TGCAGTGCCCCCGAGGGCGGGAGCAATCAGCCCCAGCATTTT
TRBJ2-5 | few | NA | TRBV5-6 | CASSLSYSGGRETQYF | TGTGCCAGCAGCTTGAGTTATAGCGGAGGTCGGGAGACCCAGTACTTC
TRBJ2-5 | many | TRBD1 | TRBV28 | CASSLLRGRQETQYF | TGTGCCAGCAGTTTATTGAGGGGGCGGCAAGAGACCCAGTACTTC
TRBJ1-6 | few | NA | TRBV12-3/TRBV12-4 | CASSQADNSPLHF | TGTGCCAGCAGTCAGGCGGATAATTCACCCCTCCACTTT
TRBJ2-7 | many | NA | TRBV7-2 | CASSLVSDYEQYF | TGTGCCAGCAGCTTAGTTTCTGATTACGAGCAGTACTTC
TRBJ1-5 | many | TRBD1 | TRBV15 | CATSRGDRYSNQPQHF | TGTGCCACCAGCAGAGGGGACAGATATAGCAATCAGCCCCAGCATTTT
TRBJ2-5 | many | TRBD1 | TRBV7-3 | CASSRQGAKETQYF | TGTGCCAGCAGTCGACAGGGGGCAAAAGAGACCCAGTACTTC
TRBJ2-1 | few | NA | TRBV6-2/TRBV6-3 | CASSYGLRYNEQFF | TGTGCCAGCAGTTACGGTCTGAGATACAATGAGCAGTTCTTC
TRBJ2-1 | many | TRBD2 | TRBV6-1 | CASSEAGTSGGIEQFF | TGTGCCAGCAGTGAAGCGGGGACTAGCGGGGGAATCGAGCAGTTCTTC
TRBJ1-1 | many | NA | TRBV24-1 | CATNEWRGRMNTEAFF | TGTGCCACCAACGAATGGAGGGGCCGGATGAACACTGAAGCTTTCTTT
TRBJ1-1 | NA | NA | TRBV6-2/TRBV6-3 | CASTLGGITEAFF | TGTGCCAGCACCTTGGGGGGTATAACTGAAGCTTTCTTT
TRBJ1-5 | many | NA | TRBV3-1 | CASSPSAGADQPQHF | TGTGCCAGCAGCCCAAGTGCAGGGGCGGATCAGCCCCAGCATTTT
TRBJ1-5 | many | NA | TRBV5-6 | CASSLEGQGNQPQHF | TGTGCCAGCAGCTTGGAAGGGCAGGGCAATCAGCCCCAGCATTTT
TRBJ2-4 | few | NA | TRBV6-1 | CASLRDASNIQYF | TGTGCCAGCCTCCGGGACGCATCGAACATTCAGTACTTC
TRBJ1-1 | NA | NA | TRBV20-1 | CSARRRTGGAFF | TGCAGTGCTAGACGTAGAACCGGAGGGGCTTTCTTT
TRBJ2-3 | few | TRBD2 | TRBV12-3/TRBV12-4 | CASSRFAGGLGDTQYF | TGTGCCAGCAGTAGGTTTGCGGGGGGCCTTGGAGATACGCAGTATTTT
TRBJ2-7 | NA | NA | TRBV29-1 | CSVVMAGEGYEQYF | TGCAGCGTTGTTATGGCAGGGGAAGGCTACGAGCAGTACTTC
TRBJ2-2 | many | NA | TRBV6-2/TRBV6-3 | CASSYLGGYTGELFF | TGTGCCAGCAGTTATTTGGGGGGCTACACCGGGGAGCTGTTTTTT
TRBJ2-7 | many | NA | TRBV20-1 | CSASSRADLDEQYF | TGCAGTGCTAGTTCTAGGGCAGATTTAGACGAGCAGTACTTC
TRBJ2-7 | many | TRBD1 | TRBV24-1 | CATSDGQGAKYEQYF | TGTGCCACCAGTGACGGACAGGGGGCTAAATACGAGCAGTACTTC
TRBJ1-6 | NA | NA | TRBV12-3/TRBV12-4 | CASSFQGRNSPLHF | TGTGCCAGCAGTTTTCAGGGCCGTAATTCACCCCTCCACTTT
TRBJ2-1 | many | NA | TRBV20-1 | CSARGGVEQFF | TGCAGTGCTAGAGGGGGCGTCGAGCAGTTCTTC
TRBJ1-5 | few | TRBD1 | TRBV19 | CASLPGQGRYSNQPQHF | TGTGCCAGCTTACCGGGACAGGGACGATATAGCAATCAGCCCCAGCATTTT
TRBJ2-3 | many | NA | TRBV7-9 | CASSHTGITDTQYF | TGTGCCAGCAGCCATACAGGGATCACAGATACGCAGTATTTT
TRBJ2-5 | few | NA | TRBV20-1 | CSARPQFETQYF | TGCAGTGCTAGGCCCCAGTTCGAGACCCAGTACTTC
TRBJ2-7 | NA | NA | TRBV25-1 | CASSAWESYEQYF | TGTGCCAGCAGTGCCTGGGAGTCCTACGAGCAGTACTTC
TRBJ2-7 | few | NA | TRBV7-8 | CASSSRLTEYEQYF | TGTGCCAGCAGCTCCCGACTTACTGAATACGAGCAGTACTTC
TRBJ2-3 | NA | TRBD1 | TRBV18 | CASSPWDRAGTDTQYF | TGTGCCAGCTCACCTTGGGACAGGGCAGGCACAGATACGCAGTATTTT
TRBJ1-5 | few | NA | TRBV6-1 | CASSDQGRAQPQHF | TGTGCCAGCAGTGATCAGGGGAGGGCCCAGCCCCAGCATTTT
TRBJ2-4 | many | NA | TRBV5-1 | CASTLSDRWDIQYF | TGCGCCAGCACCCTAAGTGATCGGTGGGACATTCAGTACTTC
TRBJ2-1 | few | TRBD2 | TRBV6-1 | CASGRGGAWEQFF | TGTGCCAGCGGTCGCGGGGGGGCTTGGGAGCAGTTCTTC
TRBJ1-3 | few | NA | TRBV7-2 | CASSIQAFSGNTIYF | TGTGCCAGCAGCATACAGGCCTTCTCTGGAAACACCATATATTTT
TRBJ1-1 | NA | TRBD1 | TRBV29-1 | CSVHLQGASEAFF | TGCAGCGTGCACCTACAGGGGGCCAGTGAAGCTTTCTTT
TRBJ2-3 | NA | TRBD2 | TRBV7-8 | CASSLTSGGWTDTQYF | TGTGCCAGCAGCTTGACTAGCGGGGGGTGGACAGATACGCAGTATTTT
TRBJ1-4 | few | NA | TRBV20-1 | CSARANPFNRETNEKLFF | TGCAGTGCTAGAGCAAACCCGTTTAACAGGGAAACTAATGAAAAACTGTTTTTT